This T cell receptor beta chain was recorded in a study of Ad26.COV2.S vaccination and SARS-CoV-2 variants. Sample treatment: 19 received Ad26.COV2.S at low or high dose, single or two shots; several received placebo; per-sample allocation not given. Vaccine and placebo recipients were sampled on day 63 after the first injection. Repertoires were generated with immunoSEQ multiplex PCR, while TCRdb's copy carries only in-frame clones and drops some. The sample lists about 400,000 clones, around 89% seen once, with about 3.5% in the top ten. Trimming pared 1 base from V and 9 bases from J, leaving 10 bases between. Germline assignment: CDR1 LGHDT and CDR2 YNNKEL (reference sequence). The CDR3 spans 13 residues.

This chain uses TRBV3-1 (or the pseudogene TRBV3-2) with TRBJ2-1; D ambiguous. The source material was peripheral blood, sampled in a trial of Ad26.COV2.S vaccine versus placebo. This receptor was identified in a person between 18 and 59 years old who received the Ad26.COV2.S COVID-19 vaccine or a placebo. The CDR3 bases are TGTGCCAGCAGCCAAGTTAGAGCCTCTGAGCAGTTCTTC. The encoded protein is CASSQVRASEQFF.